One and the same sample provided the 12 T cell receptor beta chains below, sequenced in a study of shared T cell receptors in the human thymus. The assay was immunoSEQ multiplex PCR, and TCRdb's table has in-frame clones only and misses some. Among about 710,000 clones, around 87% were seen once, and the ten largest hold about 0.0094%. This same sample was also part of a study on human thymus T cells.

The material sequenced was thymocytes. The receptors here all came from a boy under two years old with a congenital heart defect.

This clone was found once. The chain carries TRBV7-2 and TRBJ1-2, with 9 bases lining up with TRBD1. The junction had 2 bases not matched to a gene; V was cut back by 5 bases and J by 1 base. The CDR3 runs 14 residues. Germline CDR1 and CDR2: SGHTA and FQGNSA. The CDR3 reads CASSMTGGNYGYTF. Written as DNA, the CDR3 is TGTGCCAGCAGCATGACAGGGGGTAACTATGGCTACACCTTC.

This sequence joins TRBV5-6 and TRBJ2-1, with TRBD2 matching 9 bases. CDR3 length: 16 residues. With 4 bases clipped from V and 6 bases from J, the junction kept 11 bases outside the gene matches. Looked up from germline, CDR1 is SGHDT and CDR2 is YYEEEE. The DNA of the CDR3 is TGTGCCAGCAGCCCGTGGCGCCTAGCGGGAACCAATGAGCAGTTCTTC. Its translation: CASSPWRLAGTNEQFF.

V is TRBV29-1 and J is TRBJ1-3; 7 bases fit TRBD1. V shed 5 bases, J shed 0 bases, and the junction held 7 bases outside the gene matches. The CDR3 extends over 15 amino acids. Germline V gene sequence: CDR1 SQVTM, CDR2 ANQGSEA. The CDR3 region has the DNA TGCAGCGTTCTGGCAGGGGGTTTCTCTGGAAACACCATATATTTT. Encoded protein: CSVLAGGFSGNTIYF.

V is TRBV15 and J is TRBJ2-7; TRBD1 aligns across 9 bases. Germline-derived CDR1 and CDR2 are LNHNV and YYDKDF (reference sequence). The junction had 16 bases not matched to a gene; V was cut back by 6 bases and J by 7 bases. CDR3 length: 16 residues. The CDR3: CATRAEGAGQGGEQYF. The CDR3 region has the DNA TGTGCCACCAGAGCCGAGGGAGCGGGACAGGGAGGAGAGCAGTACTTC.

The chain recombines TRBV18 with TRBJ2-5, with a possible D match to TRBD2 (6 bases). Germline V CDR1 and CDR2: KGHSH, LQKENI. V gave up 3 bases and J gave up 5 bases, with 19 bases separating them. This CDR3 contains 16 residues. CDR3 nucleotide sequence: TGTGCCAGCTCACCCACACCAAAGACTGGGGGGGAGACCCAGTACTTC. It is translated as CASSPTPKTGGETQYF.

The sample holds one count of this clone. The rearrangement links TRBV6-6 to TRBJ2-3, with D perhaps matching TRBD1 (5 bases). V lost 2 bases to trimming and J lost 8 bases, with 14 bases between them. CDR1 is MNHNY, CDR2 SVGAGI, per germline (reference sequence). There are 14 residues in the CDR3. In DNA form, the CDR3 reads TGTGCCAGCAGTTACCCCCGACAGATTGGTACGCAGTATTTT. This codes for CASSYPRQIGTQYF.

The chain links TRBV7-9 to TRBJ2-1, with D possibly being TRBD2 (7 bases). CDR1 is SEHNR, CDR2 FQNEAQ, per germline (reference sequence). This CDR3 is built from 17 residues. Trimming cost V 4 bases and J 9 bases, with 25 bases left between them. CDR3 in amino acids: CASSYPRYREGVGEQFF. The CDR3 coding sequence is TGTGCCAGCAGCTATCCCCGGTACAGGGAGGGGGTTGGTGAGCAGTTCTTC.

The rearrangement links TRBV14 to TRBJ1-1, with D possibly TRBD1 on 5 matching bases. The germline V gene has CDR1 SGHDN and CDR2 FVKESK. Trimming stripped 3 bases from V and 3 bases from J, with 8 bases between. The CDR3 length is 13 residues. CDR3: CASSHQGYTEAFF. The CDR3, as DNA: TGTGCCAGCAGCCACCAGGGCTACACTGAAGCTTTCTTT. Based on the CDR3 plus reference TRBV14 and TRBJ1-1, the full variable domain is EAGVTQFPSHSVIEKGQTVTLRCDPISGHDNLYWYRRVMGKEIKFLLHFVKESKQDESGMPNNRFLAERTGGTYSTLKVQPAELEDSGVYFCASSHQGYTEAFFGQGTRLTVV.

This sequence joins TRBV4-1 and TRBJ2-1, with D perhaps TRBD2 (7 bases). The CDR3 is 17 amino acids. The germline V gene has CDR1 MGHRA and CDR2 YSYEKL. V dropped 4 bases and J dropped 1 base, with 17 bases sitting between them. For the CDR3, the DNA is TGCGCCAGCAGCCCCGGGGGCGGGAGAAGGTCCTACAATGAGCAGTTCTTC. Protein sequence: CASSPGGGRRSYNEQFF.

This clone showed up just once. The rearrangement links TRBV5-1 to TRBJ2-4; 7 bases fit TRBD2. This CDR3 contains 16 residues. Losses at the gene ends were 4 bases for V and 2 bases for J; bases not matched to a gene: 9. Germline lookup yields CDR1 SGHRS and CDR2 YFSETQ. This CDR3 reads CASSTGGGKSKNIQYF. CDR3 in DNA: TGCGCCAGCAGCACTGGGGGGGGGAAGTCCAAAAACATTCAGTACTTC.

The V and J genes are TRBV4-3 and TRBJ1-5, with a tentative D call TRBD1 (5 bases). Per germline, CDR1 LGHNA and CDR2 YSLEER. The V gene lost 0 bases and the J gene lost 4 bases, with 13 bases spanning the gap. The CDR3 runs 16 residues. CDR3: CASSQDFRVTNQPQHF. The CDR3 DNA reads TGCGCCAGCAGCCAAGATTTCAGGGTTACTAATCAGCCCCAGCATTTT.

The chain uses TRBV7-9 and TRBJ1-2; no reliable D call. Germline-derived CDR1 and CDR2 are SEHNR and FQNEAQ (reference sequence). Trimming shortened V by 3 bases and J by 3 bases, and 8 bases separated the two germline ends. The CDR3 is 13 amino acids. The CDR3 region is CASSFGSHYGYTF. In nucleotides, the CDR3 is TGTGCCAGCAGCTTCGGGTCCCACTATGGCTACACCTTC.